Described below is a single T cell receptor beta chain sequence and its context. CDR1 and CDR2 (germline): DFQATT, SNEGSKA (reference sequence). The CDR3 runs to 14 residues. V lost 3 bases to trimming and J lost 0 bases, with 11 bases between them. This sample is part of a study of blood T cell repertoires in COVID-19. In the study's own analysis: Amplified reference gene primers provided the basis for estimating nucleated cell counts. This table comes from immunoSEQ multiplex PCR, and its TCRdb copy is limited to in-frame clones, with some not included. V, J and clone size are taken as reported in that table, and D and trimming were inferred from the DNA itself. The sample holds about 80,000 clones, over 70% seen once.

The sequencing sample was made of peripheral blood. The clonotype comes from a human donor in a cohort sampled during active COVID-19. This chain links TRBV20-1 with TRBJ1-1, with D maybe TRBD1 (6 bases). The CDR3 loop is CSASLEGVNTEAFF. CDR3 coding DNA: TGCAGTGCTAGTCTAGAGGGGGTGAACACTGAAGCTTTCTTT.